Included here is one T cell receptor beta chain sequence, with context. The sample originates from a study of blood T cell repertoires in COVID-19. About the study: Sites across the United States, Italy and Spain contributed samples from acute and convalescent COVID-19. Sources were T cells, B-cell-depleted T cells, or PBMCs; the material itself was cDNA or gDNA.

In the original processing: Reference gene primer amplification yielded estimated nucleated cell counts. Assay used: immunoSEQ multiplex PCR; TCRdb lists only in-frame clones, some missing. The DNA was the basis for D and trimming; V, J and clone size are from that table. This table holds 200,000 to 250,000 clones, nearly 85% found once. The length of the CDR3 is 15 residues. Germline CDR1 MNHEY, CDR2 SVGEGT. Trimming shortened V by 2 bases and J by 6 bases, and 16 bases separated the two germline ends. Seattle cases were enrolled at active infection and followed longitudinally. The V gene is TRBV6-2 or TRBV6-3, the J gene TRBJ1-2; D possibly corresponds to TRBD1 (5 bases). The sample consisted of peripheral blood. This clonotype was obtained from a woman aged 30 to 39 with COVID-19, enrolled during active disease. CDR3 DNA sequence: TGTGCCAGCAGTTACCCCCACGGAAGGGGCGATGGCTACACCTTC. This translates into CASSYPHGRGDGYTF.